What follows are 6 T cell receptor beta chains derived from one specimen sequenced in a study of Graves' ophthalmopathy and Graves' hyperthyroidism. For repertoire sequencing, the TCR beta CDR3 regions were amplified from RNA transcripts. First-round RT-PCR used HTBI primers; second-round multiplex PCR followed. TCRdb ran MiXCR on the multiplex PCR reads and lists one entry per CDR3 protein. The table lists approximately 160,000 distinct CDR3 sequences, under 45% of them singletons. The specimen was peripheral blood. The source of these receptors is a young man with Graves' ophthalmopathy.

This clonotype was seen ten or more times. The CDR3 DNA reads TGTGCCAGCAGTTTCTCCCAGCTGCATTCCGAGCAGTACTTC. Protein sequence: CASSFSQLHSEQYF. The genes are TRBV12-3 or TRBV12-4 and TRBJ2-7; D not certain. The CDR3 runs 14 residues. Trimming pared 3 bases from V and 6 bases from J, leaving 15 bases between.

This clonotype showed up many times. This CDR3 is CASSSDRRNTEAFF. The DNA for the CDR3 is TGTGCCAGCAGCTCGGACAGGAGGAACACTGAAGCTTTCTTT. The genes are TRBV7-2 and TRBJ1-1, with TRBD1 identical over 7 bases. Looked up from germline, CDR1 is SGHTA and CDR2 is FQGNSA. J gave up 1 base and V 4 bases, and 3 bases lay outside the gene matches. The CDR3 sequence is 14 residues long.

V gene TRBV19 combines with J gene TRBJ1-1, with D hard to call. Germline assignment: CDR1 LNHDA and CDR2 SQIVND (reference sequence). The V gene lost 3 bases and the J gene lost 6 bases, with 23 bases spanning the gap. This CDR3 has 17 amino acids. DNA of the CDR3: TGTGCCAGTAGTATGTCGGGCCCCGTGGCGGGAGGCGCTGAAGCTTTCTTT. It specifies CASSMSGPVAGGAEAFF.

This sequence joins TRBV6-1 and TRBJ1-5, with 7 bases aligning to TRBD1. V was pared by 2 bases and J by 2 bases, with 3 bases of the junction left unmatched. CDR1 and CDR2 (germline): MNHNS, SASEGT. The CDR3 is 15 residues long. The CDR3 DNA is TGTGCCAGCAGTGAACAGCAGGGGGGCAATCAGCCCCAGCATTTT. Encoded protein: CASSEQQGGNQPQHF.

The chain recombines TRBV6-1 with TRBJ1-5; the D is unclear. CDR1 and CDR2 (germline): MNHNS, SASEGT. Trimming left V 1 base short and J 0 bases short, with 7 bases between. CDR3 length: 15 amino acids. The DNA of the CDR3 is TGTGCCAGCAGTGAAGAACCATATAGCAATCAGCCCCAGCATTTT. Amino acids: CASSEEPYSNQPQHF.

This clonotype was observed many times. The genes are TRBV28 and TRBJ1-1, with D maybe TRBD1 (6 bases). Germline lookup yields CDR1 MDHEN and CDR2 SYDVKM. The V end lost 3 bases, the J end lost 1 base, and 12 bases lay between the germline ends. The CDR3 consists of 15 residues. The CDR3 loop reads CASSLGGRSNTEAFF. In nucleotides, the CDR3 is TGTGCCAGCAGTTTGGGGGGCAGATCGAACACTGAAGCTTTCTTT.